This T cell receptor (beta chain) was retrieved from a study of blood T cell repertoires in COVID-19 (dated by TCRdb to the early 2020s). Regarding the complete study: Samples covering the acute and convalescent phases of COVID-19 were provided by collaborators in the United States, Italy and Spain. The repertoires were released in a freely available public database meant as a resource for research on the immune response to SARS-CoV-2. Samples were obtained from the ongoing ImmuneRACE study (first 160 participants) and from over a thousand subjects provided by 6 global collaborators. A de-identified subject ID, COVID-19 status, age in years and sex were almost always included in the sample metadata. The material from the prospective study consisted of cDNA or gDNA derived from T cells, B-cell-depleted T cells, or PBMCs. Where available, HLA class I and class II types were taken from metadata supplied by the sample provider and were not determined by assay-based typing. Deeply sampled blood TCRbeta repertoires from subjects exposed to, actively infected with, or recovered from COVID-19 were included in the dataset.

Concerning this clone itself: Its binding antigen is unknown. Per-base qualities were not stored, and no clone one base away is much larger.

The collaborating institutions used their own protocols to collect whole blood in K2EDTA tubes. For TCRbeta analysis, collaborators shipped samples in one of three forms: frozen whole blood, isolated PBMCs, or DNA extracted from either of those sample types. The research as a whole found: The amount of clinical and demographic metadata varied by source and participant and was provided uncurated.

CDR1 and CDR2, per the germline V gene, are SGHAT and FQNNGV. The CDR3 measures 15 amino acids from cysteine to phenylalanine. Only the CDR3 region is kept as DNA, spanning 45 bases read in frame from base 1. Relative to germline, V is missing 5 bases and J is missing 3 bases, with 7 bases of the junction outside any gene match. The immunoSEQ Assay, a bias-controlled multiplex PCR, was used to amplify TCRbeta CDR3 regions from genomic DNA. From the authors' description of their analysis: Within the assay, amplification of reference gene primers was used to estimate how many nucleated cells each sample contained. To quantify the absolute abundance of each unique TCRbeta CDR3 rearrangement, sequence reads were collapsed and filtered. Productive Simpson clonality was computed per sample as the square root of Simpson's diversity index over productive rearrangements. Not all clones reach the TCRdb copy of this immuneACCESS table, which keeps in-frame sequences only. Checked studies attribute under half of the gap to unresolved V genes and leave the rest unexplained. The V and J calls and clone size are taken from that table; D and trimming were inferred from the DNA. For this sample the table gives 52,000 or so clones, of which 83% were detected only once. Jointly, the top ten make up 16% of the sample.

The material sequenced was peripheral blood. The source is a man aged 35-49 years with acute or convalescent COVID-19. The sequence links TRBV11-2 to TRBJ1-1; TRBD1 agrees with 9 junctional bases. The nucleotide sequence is TGTGCCAGCAGCCCGGAACAGGGGGCATACACTGAAGCTTTCTTT. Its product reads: CASSPEQGAYTEAFF.